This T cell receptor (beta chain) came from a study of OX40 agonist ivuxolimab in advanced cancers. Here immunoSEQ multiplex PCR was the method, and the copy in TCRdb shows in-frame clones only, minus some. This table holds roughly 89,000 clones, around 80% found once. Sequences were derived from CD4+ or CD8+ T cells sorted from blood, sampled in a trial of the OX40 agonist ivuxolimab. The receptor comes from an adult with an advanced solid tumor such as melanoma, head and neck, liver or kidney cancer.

The CDR3 sequence is CASSHPAKRYTGELFF. The CDR3, as DNA: TGTGCCAGCAGCCACCCCGCTAAGCGGTACACCGGGGAGCTGTTTTTT. This chain uses TRBV28 with TRBJ2-2; D perhaps matches TRBD2 (5 bases). Trimming pared 6 bases from V and 3 bases from J, leaving 17 bases between. The CDR3 is 16 amino acids. The V gene's germline CDR1 is MDHEN and CDR2 SYDVKM.